What follows are 11 T cell receptor beta chains derived from one specimen sequenced in a study of Ad26.COV2.S vaccination and SARS-CoV-2 variants. Libraries were prepared by immunoSEQ multiplex PCR; TCRdb keeps only in-frame clonotypes and omits some of them. The sample holds hundreds of thousands of clones; about 90% are singletons and the top ten take 1.5%. Treatment reported: some 20 received Ad26.COV2.S at low or high dose, single or two shots; 5 received placebo; per-sample allocation not given. Specimens were obtained on day 63 following the first vaccine or placebo injection. The sample consisted of peripheral blood, taken in a trial of Ad26.COV2.S vaccine versus placebo. All receptors derive from a person between 18 and 65 years old who received the Ad26.COV2.S COVID-19 vaccine or a placebo.

The CDR3 reads CASSLNGGESSPLHF. The DNA for the CDR3 is TGTGCCAGCAGCTTGAATGGGGGCGAATCCTCACCCCTCCACTTT. This chain joins TRBV13 and TRBJ1-6; tentative D call: TRBD1 (6 bases). V was trimmed by 3 bases and J by 10 bases, leaving 16 bases between them. Germline CDR1 and CDR2: PRHDT and FYEKMQ (reference sequence). This CDR3 is built from 15 residues.

J is TRBJ2-7 and V is TRBV2; 8 positions agree with TRBD1. The CDR3 runs to 14 residues. Germline V CDR1 and CDR2: SNHLY, FYNNEI. V shed 5 bases, J shed 0 bases, and the junction held 3 bases outside the gene matches. The CDR3, as DNA: TGTGCCAGCAGTAAGGACAGGGACTCCTACGAGCAGTACTTC. It yields the protein CASSKDRDSYEQYF.

The V call is TRBV10-2, the J call TRBJ2-5; 9 bases agree with TRBD2. The CDR3 contains 15 residues. The V and J ends lost 3 bases and 2 bases, in that order; junction bases with no gene match: 4. Germline V CDR1 and CDR2: WSHSY, SAAADI. The CDR3 DNA sequence: TGCGCCAGCAGTGAACTAGCGGGCAGGCAAGAGACCCAGTACTTC. This sequence encodes CASSELAGRQETQYF.

The chain has TRBV30 and TRBJ2-1; D is tentatively TRBD1 or TRBD2 (6 bases each). Per the germline V gene, CDR1 is GTSNPN and CDR2 is SVGIG (reference sequence). The CDR3 extends over 12 amino acids. V lost 8 bases to trimming and J lost 5 bases, with 13 bases between them. As DNA, the CDR3 is TGTGCCGGGGGGTGGGGGCACAATGAGCAGTTCTTC. As protein: CAGGWGHNEQFF. Variable domain in full (rest from reference TRBV30 and TRBJ2-1): SQTIHQWPATLVQPVGSPLSLECTVEGTSNPNLYWYRQAAGRGLQLLFYSVGIGQISSEVPQNLSASRPQDRQFILSSKKLLLSDSGFYLCAGGWGHNEQFFGPGTRLTVL.

Details on this clone: This specimen includes other DNA sequences encoding the same CDR3. The CDR3 sequence is CASSLQENTEAFF. The CDR3 DNA is TGTGCCAGCAGCCTACAGGAGAACACTGAAGCTTTCTTT. V is TRBV7-3 and J is TRBJ1-1, with a weak D call TRBD1 (5 bases). The CDR3 covers 13 residues. Germline CDR1 and CDR2: SGHTA and FQGTGA. V was cut by 5 bases and J by 1 base, with 8 bases left in between. Combining the CDR3 with reference TRBV7-3 and TRBJ1-1 gives the whole variable domain GAGVSQTPSNKVTEKGKYVELRCDPISGHTALYWYRQSLGQGPEFLIYFQGTGAADDSGLPNDRFFAVRPEGSVSTLKIQRTERGDSAVYLCASSLQENTEAFFGQGTRLTVV.

The chain has TRBV27 and TRBJ1-6, with D possibly being TRBD1 (5 bases). Trimming pared 6 bases from V and 10 bases from J, leaving 16 bases between. The germline V gene has CDR1 MNHEY and CDR2 SMNVEV (reference sequence). The CDR3 length is 14 residues. In DNA, the CDR3 is TGTGCCAGCAGCAGGGCCAAGACTGGGTCACCCCTCCACTTT. This codes for CASSRAKTGSPLHF.

The chain couples TRBV7-2 to TRBJ2-3; 7 bases align to TRBD1. The V and J ends lost 5 bases and 2 bases, in that order; junction bases with no gene match: 4. This CDR3 is 14 amino acids long. Germline assignment: CDR1 SGHTA and CDR2 FQGNSA. CDR3 nucleotides: TGTGCCAGCAGCCTGGACAGGCACACAGATACGCAGTATTTT. Protein: CASSLDRHTDTQYF.

This chain connects TRBV7-2 to TRBJ1-5; 8 bases line up with TRBD1. The CDR3 length is 15 residues. The germline gives CDR1 SGHTA, CDR2 FQGNSA. V shed 2 bases and J 3 bases; nucleotides not matched to a gene: 3. The CDR3 DNA is TGTGCCAGCAGCTTATGGGGACAGGACAATCAGCCCCAGCATTTT. Its translation is CASSLWGQDNQPQHF.

The chain recombines TRBV5-4 with TRBJ2-5, with a tentative D call TRBD1 (6 bases). In germline, CDR1 is SGHNT, CDR2 YYREEE (reference sequence). V was clipped by 2 bases and J by 0 bases, with 11 bases between them. This CDR3 has 15 amino acids. As DNA, the CDR3 is TGTGCCAGCAGCTTTAAACAGGGAAACCAAGAGACCCAGTACTTC. Its protein is CASSFKQGNQETQYF.

The V gene is TRBV7-9, the J gene TRBJ2-3; 7 positions agree with TRBD1. V lost 1 base, J lost 6 bases, and 7 bases stayed unmatched. The CDR3 is made up of 15 amino acids. Germline V gene data show CDR1 as SEHNR and CDR2 as FQNEAQ (reference sequence). The chain's CDR3 is CASSLGQGKFDTQYF. CDR3 sequence (DNA): TGTGCCAGCAGCTTAGGACAGGGTAAATTTGATACGCAGTATTTT.

Points on this clone: At the DNA level, this CDR3 is encoded by other sequences in the same sample as well. The chain couples TRBV7-2 to TRBJ1-3, with D unclear. Germline loops: CDR1 SGHTA, CDR2 FQGNSA. There are 15 residues in the CDR3. Trimming took 1 base from V and 1 from J, leaving 8 bases between them. In DNA, the CDR3 is TGTGCCAGCAGCTTAGGGGTCAGTTCTGGAAACACCATATATTTT. It encodes CASSLGVSSGNTIYF.